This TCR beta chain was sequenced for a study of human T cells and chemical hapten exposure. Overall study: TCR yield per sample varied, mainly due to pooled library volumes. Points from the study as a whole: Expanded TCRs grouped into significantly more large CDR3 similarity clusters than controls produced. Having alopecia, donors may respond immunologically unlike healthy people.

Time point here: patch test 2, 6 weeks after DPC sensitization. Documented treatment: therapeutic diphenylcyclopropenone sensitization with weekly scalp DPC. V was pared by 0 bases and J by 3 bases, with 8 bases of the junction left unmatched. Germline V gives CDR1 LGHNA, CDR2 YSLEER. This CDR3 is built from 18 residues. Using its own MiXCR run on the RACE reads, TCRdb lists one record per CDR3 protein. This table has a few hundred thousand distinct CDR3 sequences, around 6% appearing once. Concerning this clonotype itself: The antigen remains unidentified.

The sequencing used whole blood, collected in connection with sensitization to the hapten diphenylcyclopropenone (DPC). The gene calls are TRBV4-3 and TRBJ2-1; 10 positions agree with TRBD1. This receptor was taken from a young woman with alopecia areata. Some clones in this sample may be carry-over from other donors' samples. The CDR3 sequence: CASSQDASTGGIYNEQFF. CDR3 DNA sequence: TGCGCCAGCAGCCAAGATGCCTCGACAGGGGGCATCTACAATGAGCAGTTCTTC.